This TCR beta chain was found in a study of blood T cell repertoires in COVID-19. Study-wide background: Samples taken during acute and convalescent COVID-19 were collected in the United States, Italy and Spain. PBMCs, B-cell-depleted T cells, or T cells provided the cDNA or gDNA that made up the material.

As processed by the authors: The assay estimated nucleated cells by amplifying reference gene primers. Sequencing used immunoSEQ multiplex PCR; TCRdb keeps in-frame clones, though not all of them. Clonal size and the V and J genes are those of that table, whereas D and trimming came from the DNA. This sample carries 20,000 to 30,000 clones, under 90% of them seen once, and the ten largest clones take approximately 7.6%. Sequenced material: peripheral blood. The TCR sequence derives from a human donor in a cohort sampled during active COVID-19.

CDR3 protein: CASRGQVPYEQYF. The CDR3 nucleotides read TGTGCCAGCAGGGGACAGGTCCCCTACGAGCAGTACTTC. V and J are TRBV6-5 and TRBJ2-7; TRBD1 aligns across 8 bases. Trimming at V came to 6 bases and at J to 2 bases, leaving 3 bases not matched to a gene. The CDR3 sequence is 13 residues long. From germline, CDR1 is MNHEY and CDR2 SVGAGI.